The 30 T cell receptor beta chains presented below share a single source sample, sequenced in a study of T cells in Graves' hyperthyroidism and ophthalmopathy. RNA transcripts gave rise to amplified TCR beta CDR3 regions. HTBI primers were the set used in a first-round RT-PCR of the TCR CDR3. TCRdb ran MiXCR on the multiplex PCR reads and lists one entry per CDR3 protein. The sample holds hundreds of thousands of distinct CDR3 sequences, roughly 15% seen once. The specimen was blood. All receptors come from a woman aged 40 to 50 with Graves' ophthalmopathy.

In its sample, this clonotype was seen many times. The chain has TRBV28 and TRBJ1-2; unclear D gene. V lost 1 base and J lost 3, with 15 bases in between. The CDR3 totals 16 residues. Germline V gives CDR1 MDHEN, CDR2 SYDVKM. In DNA, the CDR3 is TGTGCCAGCAGTTTATTGCGGGGAGCGGGGTACTATGGCTACACCTTC. Its protein product is CASSLLRGAGYYGYTF.

This clonotype was observed at least ten times. V and J are TRBV5-1 and TRBJ2-7, with 8 bases aligning to TRBD1. Germline V gives CDR1 SGHRS, CDR2 YFSETQ. The CDR3 sequence is 15 residues long. Trimming at V came to 2 bases and at J to 4 bases, leaving 8 bases not matched to a gene. The CDR3 sequence is CASSFPGQGIYEQYF. CDR3 DNA sequence: TGCGCCAGCAGCTTCCCCGGACAGGGAATATACGAGCAGTACTTC.

Ten or more counts support this clonotype. This chain joins TRBV6-1 and TRBJ1-1, with a possible D match to TRBD1 (5 bases). Per germline, CDR1 MNHNS and CDR2 SASEGT. There are 13 residues in the CDR3. V was shortened by 8 bases and J by 1 base, with 11 bases between the two germline ends. As DNA, the CDR3 is TGTGCCAGCCTGACAAGGGGGAACACTGAAGCTTTCTTT. This translates into CASLTRGNTEAFF.

This clonotype has ten or more counts. The V gene is TRBV2, the J gene TRBJ1-1; D uncertain. This CDR3 has 11 residues. The germline V gene has CDR1 SNHLY and CDR2 FYNNEI. V was cut by 8 bases and J by 10 bases, with 14 bases left in between. For the CDR3, the DNA is TGTGCCAGCGTAAGGGAAGCGCGAGCTTTCTTT. The encoded protein is CASVREARAFF.

This clonotype was picked up many times. The V and J genes are TRBV12-3 or TRBV12-4 and TRBJ2-1; 9 positions agree with TRBD1. Germline trimming cut 5 bases from V and 3 bases from J; bases unmatched to any gene: 8. The length of the CDR3 is 16 residues. The CDR3 DNA follows: TGTGCCAGCAGTAAGACCGGGACAGGGTTCTACAATGAGCAGTTCTTC. Amino acid sequence: CASSKTGTGFYNEQFF.

This clonotype was detected only a few times. This rearrangement joins TRBV24-1 to TRBJ2-1; the D gene is possibly TRBD2 (7 bases). The CDR3 consists of 15 residues. CDR1 is KGHDR, CDR2 SFDVKD, per germline. V lost 5 bases, J lost 1 base, and 11 bases lay in between. This CDR3 reads CATSVRGASYNEQFF. Here the CDR3 DNA reads TGTGCCACCAGTGTCCGGGGGGCTTCCTACAATGAGCAGTTCTTC.

This clonotype was counted many times. The V gene is TRBV12-3 or TRBV12-4, the J gene TRBJ2-5; D call uncertain. The CDR3 has 13 residues. V lost 6 bases and J 4 bases, leaving 12 bases between the germline ends. This CDR3 reads CASSPDIRETQYF. The CDR3 bases are TGTGCCAGCAGCCCTGACATTCGAGAGACCCAGTACTTC.

This clonotype was seen repeatedly, ten times or more. The rearrangement uses TRBV20-1 and TRBJ1-5; TRBD1 is a possible D gene (6 bases). V was trimmed by 5 bases and J by 4 bases, leaving 9 bases between them. Per the germline V gene, CDR1 is DFQATT and CDR2 is SNEGSKA (reference sequence). CDR3 size: 12 residues. The CDR3 DNA is TGCAGTGCTCAACAGGGAAATCAGCCCCAGCATTTT. Translated, it gives CSAQQGNQPQHF.

V and J are TRBV27 and TRBJ2-3, with 10 bases fitting TRBD2. Germline CDR1 is MNHEY and CDR2 is SMNVEV (reference sequence). The J segment lost 0 bases and the V segment lost 5 bases, leaving 5 bases of the junction unmatched. The CDR3 extends over 16 amino acids. The CDR3 loop reads CASSQLAGSSTDTQYF. The CDR3, as DNA: TGTGCCAGCAGTCAACTAGCGGGATCTAGCACAGATACGCAGTATTTT.

This clonotype was counted between two and nine times. The CDR3 region is CAWSDERQYF. The CDR3 coding sequence is TGTGCCTGGAGCGACGAGAGGCAGTATTTT. This chain joins TRBV30 and TRBJ2-3; D is uncertain. The CDR3 is made up of 10 amino acids. V was trimmed by 3 bases and J by 11 bases, leaving 9 bases between them. Germline CDR1 and CDR2: GTSNPN and SVGIG (reference sequence).

The V call is TRBV7-9, the J call TRBJ1-2, with 7 bases identical to TRBD1. Looked up from germline, CDR1 is SEHNR and CDR2 is FQNEAQ (reference sequence). The CDR3 is 14 amino acids. V lost 7 bases and J lost 0; bases outside the gene matches: 5. CDR3 amino acids: CASTRGGTNYGYTF. The DNA for the CDR3 is TGTGCCAGCACCAGGGGGGGAACTAACTATGGCTACACCTTC.

J is TRBJ1-1 and V is TRBV20-1; D remains ambiguous. This CDR3 is built from 14 residues. Trimming removed 1 base from V and 1 base from J, with 10 bases in between. Germline CDR1 reads DFQATT; CDR2 reads SNEGSKA (reference sequence). The CDR3 protein is CSARVLRGNTEAFF. CDR3 in DNA: TGCAGTGCTAGAGTTCTTCGGGGGAACACTGAAGCTTTCTTT.

The V gene is TRBV7-9, the J gene TRBJ2-7; TRBD2 aligns across 12 bases. This CDR3 has 17 amino acids. Trimming took 1 base from V and 6 from J; bases not matched to a gene: 10. CDR1 is SEHNR, CDR2 FQNEAQ, per germline (reference sequence). In DNA, the CDR3 is TGTGCCAGCAGCTTAGTCGCTAGCGGGAGGGCCGGAGCCGAGCAGTACTTC. This sequence encodes CASSLVASGRAGAEQYF.

This sequence joins TRBV6-2 or TRBV6-3 and TRBJ2-4; D is undetermined. Deletions cut 7 bases from V and 0 bases from J, with 13 bases between. The CDR3 extends over 15 amino acids. Germline lookup yields CDR1 MNHEY and CDR2 SVGEGT. The CDR3 DNA is TGTGCCAGCATTCCGACTGTACTAGCCAAAAACATTCAGTACTTC. Translating gives CASIPTVLAKNIQYF.

Many counts were recorded for this clonotype. The rearrangement links TRBV2 to TRBJ1-5; D gene unclear. Germline V gives CDR1 SNHLY, CDR2 FYNNEI. This CDR3 is 14 amino acids long. V was cut by 2 bases and J by 4 bases, with 9 bases left in between. The CDR3 DNA reads TGTGCCAGCAGTGAAATGGTCGAAAATCAGCCCCAGCATTTT. Translated: CASSEMVENQPQHF.

The chain recombines TRBV5-4 with TRBJ2-2; 9 bases fit TRBD2. The junction had 7 bases not matched to a gene; V was cut back by 4 bases and J by 6 bases. Per germline, CDR1 SGHNT and CDR2 YYREEE (reference sequence). This CDR3 has 15 residues. CDR3 sequence: CASSPGTSRPGELFF. CDR3 DNA sequence: TGTGCCAGCAGCCCAGGGACTAGCAGGCCCGGGGAGCTGTTTTTT. The full variable domain, with the rest looked up from reference TRBV5-4 and TRBJ2-2, is ETGVTQSPTHLIKTRGQQVTLRCSSQSGHNTVSWYQQALGQGPQFIFQYYREEENGRGNFPPRFSGLQFPNYSSELNVNALELDDSALYLCASSPGTSRPGELFFGEGSRLTVL.

This clonotype came up a few times. The chain joins TRBV5-1 to TRBJ2-7; D unresolved. The CDR3 has 13 residues. CDR1 is SGHRS, CDR2 YFSETQ, per germline. V was clipped by 2 bases and J by 1 base, with 7 bases between them. The CDR3 protein is CASSFGESYEQYF. CDR3 nucleotides: TGCGCCAGCAGCTTTGGTGAATCCTACGAGCAGTACTTC.

Ten or more counts support this clonotype. CDR3 bases: TGTGCCAGCATCAAAAAGCGGACCGATACCTTTAATGAGCAGTTCTTC. Translated: CASIKKRTDTFNEQFF. The chain links TRBV7-8 to TRBJ2-1, with D possibly being TRBD2 (5 bases). Germline V gene data show CDR1 as SGHVS and CDR2 as FQNEAQ. The CDR3 has 16 amino acids. Trimming removed 7 bases at V and 7 bases at J, with 23 bases between.

V and J are TRBV5-6 and TRBJ2-6; weak D call: TRBD2 (6 bases). Germline CDR1 SGHDT, CDR2 YYEEEE. Trimming took 5 bases from V and 0 from J, leaving 18 bases between them. This CDR3 spans 18 amino acids. In DNA form, the CDR3 reads TGTGCCAGCAGTCGGGTCGGGGGTGACCCCTCTGGGGCCAACGTCCTGACTTTC. This gives the protein CASSRVGGDPSGANVLTF.

This clonotype turned up a few times. The rearrangement links TRBV7-8 to TRBJ2-5; TRBD2 matches 8 bases. The CDR3 spans 15 residues. CDR1 SGHVS and CDR2 FQNEAQ come from the germline V gene. Germline trimming cut 2 bases from V and 4 bases from J; bases unmatched to any gene: 6. The CDR3 sequence is CASSLSGGPGETQYF. The CDR3 coding sequence is TGTGCCAGCAGCTTAAGCGGGGGCCCGGGAGAGACCCAGTACTTC.

Ten or more counts support this clonotype. The chain joins TRBV13 to TRBJ2-5; 11 bases fit TRBD2. Germline V gene data show CDR1 as PRHDT and CDR2 as FYEKMQ (reference sequence). After removal of 5 bases from V and 2 bases from J, the junction contained 4 bases not matched to a gene. The CDR3 runs 15 residues. CDR3 DNA sequence: TGTGCCAGCAGCCGTAGCGGGAGGGGACAAGAGACCCAGTACTTC. Encoded protein: CASSRSGRGQETQYF.

This clonotype has a handful of counts. The V and J genes are TRBV30 and TRBJ2-1; TRBD2 matches at 12 bases. From germline, CDR1 is GTSNPN and CDR2 SVGIG (reference sequence). The CDR3 consists of 13 residues. The junction had 0 bases not matched to a gene; V was cut back by 3 bases and J by 6 bases. This CDR3 reads CAWRTSGSNEQFF. CDR3 sequence (DNA): TGTGCCTGGAGGACTAGCGGGAGCAATGAGCAGTTCTTC.

This clonotype was seen a handful of times. The rearrangement joins TRBV5-1 to TRBJ2-5; D uncertain. Per germline, CDR1 SGHRS and CDR2 YFSETQ. The length of the CDR3 is 10 residues. V lost 7 bases and J lost 4, with 5 bases in between. CDR3 sequence: CASGLETQYF. The DNA of the CDR3 is TGCGCCAGCGGTCTAGAGACCCAGTACTTC.

With regard to this clonotype: A much more abundant neighbour one base away suggests this may be a read error. The chain is built from TRBV18 and TRBJ2-3; unclear D gene. The CDR3 has 14 amino acids. Germline V gives CDR1 KGHSH, CDR2 LQKENI. CDR3 protein: CAGSPPKGTDTQYF. CDR3 coding DNA: TGTGCCGGCTCACCACCGAAGGGTACGGATACGCAGTATTTT. Complete variable domain (other parts from reference TRBV18 and TRBJ2-3): NAGVMQNPRHLVRRRGQEARLRCSPMKGHSHVYWYRQLPEEGLKFMVYLQKENIIDESGMPKERFSAEFPKEGPSILRIQQVVRGDSAAYFCAGSPPKGTDTQYFGPGTRLTVL.

This clonotype has at least ten counts. The J gene is TRBJ1-3, the V gene TRBV5-1; D is uncertain. This CDR3 is 14 amino acids long. Trimming left V 2 bases short and J 2 bases short, with 8 bases between. Per the germline V gene, CDR1 is SGHRS and CDR2 is YFSETQ. CDR3 region: CASSLGTTGNTIYF. CDR3 DNA: TGCGCCAGCAGCTTAGGAACTACTGGAAACACCATATATTTT.

The table lists this clonotype with a few counts. This chain uses TRBV7-9 with TRBJ2-2, with 9 bases aligning to TRBD1. The ends lost 5 bases at V and 7 bases at J; junction bases unmatched: 11. There are 16 residues in the CDR3. Looked up from germline, CDR1 is SEHNR and CDR2 is FQNEAQ (reference sequence). CDR3 amino acids: CASSPGQGFYNGELFF. The CDR3 DNA sequence: TGTGCCAGCAGCCCGGGACAGGGATTTTATAACGGGGAGCTGTTTTTT.

The V gene is TRBV15, the J gene TRBJ2-3, with 14 nucleotides matching TRBD2. Germline values: CDR1 LNHNV, CDR2 YYDKDF (reference sequence). CDR3 length: 18 amino acids. V lost 5 bases and J lost 7; bases outside the gene matches: 14. The CDR3 reads CATSVGTSGGTGAHTQYF. CDR3 DNA sequence: TGTGCCACCAGCGTCGGGACTAGCGGGGGCACAGGGGCTCATACGCAGTATTTT.

This clonotype was observed many times. The chain couples TRBV28 to TRBJ2-7; TRBD1 matches 7 bases. V shed 4 bases, J shed 3 bases, and the junction held 9 bases outside the gene matches. Germline loops: CDR1 MDHEN, CDR2 SYDVKM. The CDR3 is 15 residues long. DNA of the CDR3: TGTGCCAGCAGTTCCCCCAGGGGGAACGTCTACGAGCAGTACTTC. Amino acids: CASSSPRGNVYEQYF.

The V gene is TRBV20-1, the J gene TRBJ2-1; D not certain. Germline loops: CDR1 DFQATT, CDR2 SNEGSKA (reference sequence). The CDR3 covers 13 residues. V was clipped by 4 bases and J by 2 bases, with 9 bases between them. The CDR3 sequence: CSATLRTYNEQFF. The CDR3 DNA follows: TGCAGTGCTACTTTGCGGACCTACAATGAGCAGTTCTTC.

This clonotype was seen many times. The V and J genes are TRBV7-3 and TRBJ2-1; D is undetermined. Per the germline V gene, CDR1 is SGHTA and CDR2 is FQGTGA. The length of the CDR3 is 13 residues. Between the trimmed V and J ends, which lost 2 bases and 5 bases, there was a span of 7 bases. For the CDR3, the DNA is TGTGCCAGCAGCTTAGGCCGAAACAATGAGCAGTTCTTC. Translated: CASSLGRNNEQFF.